This T cell receptor (beta chain) was sequenced during a study of blood T cell repertoires in COVID-19. Background on the study: The analysed material was cDNA or gDNA that came from T cells, B-cell-depleted T cells, or PBMCs.

This clone was observed once. Using immunoSEQ multiplex PCR, the repertoire was profiled, and TCRdb retains in-frame clones only, with some absent. The repertoire holds about 160,000 clones, 80% to 90% seen once, with 1.1% in the top ten. The germline V gene has CDR1 MRHNA and CDR2 SNTAGT. This CDR3 is built from 15 residues. The V end was cut by 5 bases, the J end by 6 bases, with 14 bases between. The sequenced sample consisted of peripheral blood. The origin of this receptor is a man aged 35 to 55 with acute or convalescent COVID-19. This rearrangement joins TRBV6-4 to TRBJ1-6; no clear D gene. CDR3 in DNA: TGTGCCAGCAGTACCGGGGTGGATATTAATTCACCCCTCCACTTT. Protein product: CASSTGVDINSPLHF.